The 10 T cell receptor beta chains listed next were all sequenced from one sample in a study of spatial heterogeneity in lung cancer. Regarding time point: sample taken at primary tumor resection. Sequencing of whole RNA from tumor, nontumor lung or frozen PBMC involved no sorting. TCRdb re-called the 5' RACE reads through MiXCR, storing one row per CDR3 protein. Of about 45,000 distinct CDR3 sequences in the sample, 6% to 7.5% were seen once. The sequencing used PBMCs, collected at surgery. These receptors all come from a female donor with early-stage non-small cell lung cancer.

This clonotype appeared a few times. The chain is built from TRBV5-1 and TRBJ2-5; 9 nucleotides align to TRBD2. The CDR3 spans 15 residues. The ends lost 3 bases at V and 4 bases at J; junction bases unmatched: 7. Germline CDR1 SGHRS, CDR2 YFSETQ. The CDR3 loop reads CASSSGTSSGETQYF. DNA of the CDR3: TGCGCCAGCAGCTCCGGGACTAGCAGCGGAGAGACCCAGTACTTC.

In this sample, this clonotype turned up many times. The J gene is TRBJ2-3, the V gene TRBV20-1, with 8 bases lining up with TRBD2. V dropped 8 bases and J dropped 7; count of bases not matched to a gene: 8. Germline V lookup: CDR1 DFQATT, CDR2 SNEGSKA (reference sequence). The CDR3 has 12 residues. The CDR3, as DNA: TGCAGTAGCGGGGGCCAACCGCATACGCAGTATTTT. Residues: CSSGGQPHTQYF.

This clonotype was recorded many times. The CDR3 sequence is CSASGGPGSYSYEQYF. The CDR3 DNA reads TGCAGTGCTAGTGGGGGTCCGGGATCCTACTCCTACGAGCAGTACTTC. V is TRBV20-1 and J is TRBJ2-7; D is perhaps TRBD1 or TRBD2 (5 bases each). Trimming took 3 bases from V and 0 from J, leaving 18 bases between them. Germline-derived CDR1 and CDR2 are DFQATT and SNEGSKA (reference sequence). The CDR3 covers 16 residues.

This clonotype occurred many times. This chain uses TRBV27 with TRBJ2-7, with 9 bases that match TRBD1. V shed 6 bases, J shed 3 bases, and the junction held 6 bases outside the gene matches. Germline-derived CDR1 and CDR2 are MNHEY and SMNVEV (reference sequence). This CDR3 comprises 14 residues. CDR3 bases: TGTGCCAGCAGGGGGACAGGGAAAAACTACGAGCAGTACTTC. It specifies CASRGTGKNYEQYF.

In its sample, this clonotype was seen a few times. The chain recombines TRBV5-1 with TRBJ2-7, with TRBD2 identical over 8 bases. Germline V gives CDR1 SGHRS, CDR2 YFSETQ. J gave up 4 bases and V 3 bases, and 9 bases lay outside the gene matches. This CDR3 is 15 amino acids long. The CDR3 coding sequence is TGCGCCAGCAGCTCCGAGGGCGGGGGGAGATACGAGCAGTACTTC. Its translation: CASSSEGGGRYEQYF.

The chain carries TRBV11-1 and TRBJ2-7; D may be TRBD2 (8 bases). The CDR3 extends over 14 amino acids. Germline-derived CDR1 and CDR2 are SGHAT and FQDESV (reference sequence). V was trimmed by 8 bases and J by 0 bases, leaving 14 bases between them. This CDR3 reads CASRRGDSSYEQYF. For the CDR3, the DNA is TGTGCCAGCCGGCGGGGGGACAGCTCCTACGAGCAGTACTTC.

This clonotype was found many times. The genes are TRBV6-2 or TRBV6-3 and TRBJ2-1, with D unclear. The CDR3 contains 11 residues. Trimming removed 8 bases at V and 7 bases at J, with 9 bases between. The V gene's germline CDR1 is MNHEY and CDR2 SVGEGT. CDR3: CASREANEQFF. In DNA form, the CDR3 reads TGTGCCAGCCGAGAGGCAAATGAGCAGTTCTTC.

This clonotype has just a few counts. The gene calls are TRBV6-2 or TRBV6-3 and TRBJ2-1; D remains unclear. The germline V gene has CDR1 MNHEY and CDR2 SVGEGT. Trimming removed 0 bases at V and 6 bases at J, with 12 bases between. This CDR3 spans 15 amino acids. The CDR3 DNA reads as TGTGCCAGCAGTTACTCAGGTTCTCGAGCCAATGAGCAGTTCTTC. This encodes CASSYSGSRANEQFF.

This clonotype was seen repeatedly, ten times or more. The V call is TRBV2, the J call TRBJ2-1; unclear D gene. From germline, CDR1 is SNHLY and CDR2 FYNNEI. This CDR3 is built from 14 residues. V lost 6 bases to trimming and J lost 4 bases, with 13 bases between them. CDR3 in DNA: TGTGCCAGCAGGCTCATTGACGGATACAATGAGCAGTTCTTC. Its protein product is CASRLIDGYNEQFF.

This clonotype was counted many times. V gene TRBV20-1 combines with J gene TRBJ2-5; TRBD2 matches 7 bases. With V trimmed by 6 bases and J by 1 base, 5 bases remained unmatched. Germline V CDR1 and CDR2: DFQATT, SNEGSKA (reference sequence). This CDR3 is 13 amino acids long. In DNA form, the CDR3 reads TGCAGTGCCCCGACTAGCTCCCAAGAGACCCAGTACTTC. Its protein product is CSAPTSSQETQYF.